This TCR beta chain was identified in a study of OX40 agonist ivuxolimab in advanced cancers. Study summary: Every 2 weeks, ivuxolimab was infused into the patients intravenously at between 0.01 and 10 mg/kg. Those enrolled were 80% to 85% male, with a mean age of approximately 60 years and ages from about 20 to 80.

General study results and limits: Clones of CD4+ and CD8+ blood T cells grew by week 6 at doses of 0.1 to 3.0 mg/kg.

Measured with immunoSEQ multiplex PCR; TCRdb has only the in-frame clones, and not every one. The sample has about 61,000 clones, about nine tenths seen once. The ends were cut back, 8 bases at V and 0 bases at J, with 11 bases in the middle. CDR1 is MNHNS and CDR2 is SASEGT in the germline V gene. This CDR3 is 14 amino acids long. On this clone: The antigen remains undetermined.

The TCR sequence derives from an adult with an advanced solid tumor such as melanoma, head and neck, liver or kidney cancer. The V and J genes are TRBV6-1 and TRBJ2-1; D possibly corresponds to TRBD2 (5 bases). The sample consisted of CD4+ or CD8+ T cells sorted from blood, taken in a trial of the OX40 agonist ivuxolimab. CDR3 in DNA: TGTGCCAGCCAAGCGGAATACTCCTACAATGAGCAGTTCTTC. Protein product: CASQAEYSYNEQFF.